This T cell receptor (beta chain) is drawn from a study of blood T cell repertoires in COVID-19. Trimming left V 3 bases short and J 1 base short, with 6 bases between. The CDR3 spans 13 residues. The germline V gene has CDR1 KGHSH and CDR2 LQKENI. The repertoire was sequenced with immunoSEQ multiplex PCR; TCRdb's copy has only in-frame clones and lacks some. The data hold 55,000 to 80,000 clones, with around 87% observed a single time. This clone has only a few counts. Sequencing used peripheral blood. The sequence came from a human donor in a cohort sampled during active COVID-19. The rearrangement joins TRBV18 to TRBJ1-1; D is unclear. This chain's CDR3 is CASSPTRNTEAFF. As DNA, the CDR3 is TGTGCCAGCTCACCCACTCGGAACACTGAAGCTTTCTTT.